The 27 T cell receptor beta chains presented below share a single source sample, sequenced in a study of response to subunit inactivated influenza vaccine. Each CDR3 protein is one row after TCRdb ran MiXCR on the RT-PCR reads. The sample records more than 400,000 distinct CDR3 sequences, over 9.5% being singletons. The sequencing here drew on PBMCs from blood, taken 45 days after vaccination. The source is a man between 45 and 60 years old who received an inactivated influenza vaccine.

This clonotype was counted between two and nine times. This chain connects TRBV7-6 to TRBJ2-7; 8 positions match TRBD2. The CDR3 consists of 18 residues. CDR1 is SGHVS and CDR2 is FNYEAQ in the germline V gene. The trim removed 0 bases at V and 3 bases at J, leaving 13 bases unmatched. The CDR3, as DNA: TGTGCCAGCAGCTTAGCGGTGTTTCGTTCCGGGAGGGGCTACGAGCAGTACTTC. This codes for CASSLAVFRSGRGYEQYF.

The chain carries TRBV6-5 and TRBJ2-7, with TRBD2 matching 12 bases. After removal of 2 bases from V and 3 bases from J, the junction contained 2 bases not matched to a gene. CDR3 length: 15 amino acids. Germline values: CDR1 MNHEY, CDR2 SVGAGI. Written as DNA, the CDR3 is TGTGCCAGCAGTTACGCTAGCGGGAGGGGCTACGAGCAGTACTTC. Translating it yields CASSYASGRGYEQYF.

Only a few counts were recorded for this clonotype. V is TRBV2 and J is TRBJ1-5; D call uncertain. The ends were cut back, 3 bases at V and 2 bases at J, with 8 bases in the middle. The CDR3 is made up of 14 amino acids. The germline CDR1 and CDR2 sequences are SNHLY and FYNNEI. The CDR3, as DNA: TGTGCCAGCAGTGATGAGGGAGGCAATCAGCCCCAGCATTTT. Translating gives CASSDEGGNQPQHF. The whole variable domain, filled in from reference TRBV2 and TRBJ1-5, reads EPEVTQTPSHQVTQMGQEVILRCVPISNHLYFYWYRQILGQKVEFLVSFYNNEISEKSEIFDDQFSVERPDGSNFTLKIRSTKLEDSAMYFCASSDEGGNQPQHFGDGTRLSIL.

The rearrangement joins TRBV4-1 to TRBJ2-2; perhaps D is TRBD1 or TRBD2 (6 bases each). Trimming cost V 0 bases and J 4 bases, with 12 bases left between them. The germline V gene has CDR1 MGHRA and CDR2 YSYEKL. The length of the CDR3 is 16 residues. DNA of the CDR3: TGCGCCAGCAGCCAAGACGGGGGCAGGCCCACCGGGGAGCTGTTTTTT. Amino acid sequence: CASSQDGGRPTGELFF.

This clonotype was counted a few times. The chain carries TRBV20-1 and TRBJ2-3; 11 nucleotides match TRBD2. Germline V gene sequence: CDR1 DFQATT, CDR2 SNEGSKA (reference sequence). J lost 8 bases, V lost 6 bases, and 7 bases had no gene match. CDR3 length: 13 amino acids. The CDR3 protein is CSARLAGRSTQYF. CDR3 DNA: TGCAGTGCAAGACTAGCGGGACGGAGTACGCAGTATTTT.

This clonotype has only a few counts. J is TRBJ2-1 and V is TRBV29-1, with 8 bases that match TRBD2. CDR3 length equals 15 residues. V lost 6 bases, J lost 3 bases, and 10 bases stayed unmatched. Germline-derived CDR1 and CDR2 are SQVTM and ANQGSEA. CDR3 amino acids: CSVVPSGHYYNEQFF. The CDR3 DNA reads as TGCAGCGTAGTCCCTAGCGGGCACTACTACAATGAGCAGTTCTTC.

This clonotype was detected only a few times. The CDR3 spells CSVPTGGSYNEQFF. CDR3 DNA sequence: TGCAGCGTCCCGACGGGGGGGTCCTACAATGAGCAGTTCTTC. The genes are TRBV29-1 and TRBJ2-1; 8 bases map to TRBD2. The germline CDR1 and CDR2 sequences are SQVTM and ANQGSEA. V was pared by 6 bases and J by 1 base, with 5 bases of the junction left unmatched. This CDR3 comprises 14 residues.

In this sample, this clonotype turned up a few times. The chain combines TRBV28 with TRBJ2-5; D is unresolved. This CDR3 has 13 residues. CDR1 MDHEN and CDR2 SYDVKM come from the germline V gene. The germline V and J ends were trimmed by 2 bases and 0 bases, with 4 bases remaining between them. The CDR3 DNA is TGTGCCAGCAGTTTAGTAAACCAAGAGACCCAGTACTTC. Translating gives CASSLVNQETQYF.

This clonotype showed up many times. The chain recombines TRBV7-2 with TRBJ2-1; TRBD2 matches at 8 bases. The CDR3 spans 17 residues. Trimming took 1 base from V and 0 from J; bases not matched to a gene: 5. Germline V gene lookup returns CDR1 SGHTA and CDR2 FQGNSA. CDR3 DNA: TGTGCCAGCAGCTTAGGCTCAAGCGGGAGCTCCTACAATGAGCAGTTCTTC. Translating gives CASSLGSSGSSYNEQFF.

The V and J genes are TRBV5-1 and TRBJ2-7, with unresolved D. The length of the CDR3 is 14 residues. CDR1 is SGHRS, CDR2 YFSETQ, per germline. V was trimmed by 0 bases and J by 3 bases, leaving 10 bases between them. DNA for the CDR3: TGCGCCAGCAGCTTGGATCGCAGCGACTACGAGCAGTACTTC. Translating it yields CASSLDRSDYEQYF.

The chain joins TRBV29-1 to TRBJ2-3; TRBD1 or TRBD2 may be the D gene (5 bases each). CDR1 and CDR2 from the germline V gene are SQVTM and ANQGSEA. The CDR3 covers 13 residues. With 6 bases removed from V and 5 bases from J, the gap between germline ends came to 15 bases. CDR3 DNA sequence: TGCAGCGTACAGGTATTAGGAGGAGATACGCAGTATTTT. Residues: CSVQVLGGDTQYF.

The chain is built from TRBV5-1 and TRBJ2-5; D is ambiguous. Between the trimmed V and J ends, which lost 1 base and 2 bases, there was a span of 6 bases. CDR1 is SGHRS and CDR2 is YFSETQ in the germline V gene. The CDR3 sequence is 13 residues long. DNA for the CDR3: TGCGCCAGCAGCTTGTTCCGTCAAGAGACCCAGTACTTC. Translation: CASSLFRQETQYF.

The chain couples TRBV7-2 to TRBJ2-3; no clear D. Trimming took off 1 base at V and 6 bases at J, with 11 bases between the two ends. The CDR3 is made up of 14 amino acids. Germline V lookup: CDR1 SGHTA, CDR2 FQGNSA. CDR3 in amino acids: CASSLVAGSDTQYF. DNA of the CDR3: TGTGCCAGCAGCTTAGTGGCTGGCTCGGATACGCAGTATTTT.

In its sample, this clonotype was seen a few times. CDR3 sequence: CSAFPSLGAEQYF. CDR3 coding DNA: TGCAGTGCTTTCCCAAGCCTCGGAGCCGAGCAGTACTTC. This chain joins TRBV20-1 and TRBJ2-7; D gene unclear. Germline-derived CDR1 and CDR2 are DFQATT and SNEGSKA (reference sequence). The V gene lost 5 bases and the J gene lost 6 bases, with 17 bases spanning the gap. The CDR3 contains 13 residues.

The rearrangement links TRBV20-1 to TRBJ2-7; 7 nucleotides agree with TRBD1. The CDR3 is 13 residues long. The germline CDR1 and CDR2 sequences are DFQATT and SNEGSKA (reference sequence). V trimming: 3 bases; J trimming: 0 bases; junction bases outside the gene matches: 2. The DNA of the CDR3 is TGCAGTGCTAGTGGACAGGACTCCTACGAGCAGTACTTC. It is translated as CSASGQDSYEQYF.

This clonotype has just a few counts. This chain connects TRBV12-3 or TRBV12-4 to TRBJ2-5, with D possibly being TRBD2 (6 bases). The CDR3 has 12 residues. With 6 bases removed from V and 4 bases from J, the gap between germline ends came to 9 bases. As DNA, the CDR3 is TGTGCCAGCAGGCGGGACTTAGAGACCCAGTACTTC. This gives the protein CASRRDLETQYF.

This clonotype was seen a handful of times. The chain carries TRBV28 and TRBJ2-2, with D possibly being TRBD1 (6 bases). CDR1 and CDR2 from the germline V gene are MDHEN and SYDVKM. This CDR3 has 15 residues. V shed 6 bases and J shed 1 base, with 12 bases lying between them. The CDR3 DNA follows: TGTGCCAGCAGGTCACAGGGACAGAACACCGGGGAGCTGTTTTTT. Translating gives CASRSQGQNTGELFF.

At least ten counts were recorded for this clonotype. The chain carries TRBV6-2 or TRBV6-3 and TRBJ2-3; 7 nucleotides agree with TRBD2. Germline V gene data show CDR1 as MNHEY and CDR2 as SVGEGT. This CDR3 comprises 13 residues. With V trimmed by 7 bases and J by 10 bases, 11 bases remained unmatched. CDR3 bases: TGTGCCAGCACAGCGGGGAGGGGTTCCGCGCAGTATTTT. This translates into CASTAGRGSAQYF.

This clonotype was seen repeatedly, ten times or more. The rearrangement joins TRBV5-1 to TRBJ1-1; D is perhaps TRBD1 (5 bases). With 4 bases removed from V and 9 bases from J, the gap between germline ends came to 13 bases. This CDR3 region has 12 residues. In germline, CDR1 is SGHRS, CDR2 YFSETQ. In DNA form, the CDR3 reads TGCGCCAGCAGCCCTGGGACTCGAAAAGCTTTCTTT. As protein: CASSPGTRKAFF.

This clonotype has at least ten counts. The chain couples TRBV20-1 to TRBJ2-3; 9 nucleotides agree with TRBD2. The CDR3 loop spans 14 amino acids. V gave up 3 bases and J gave up 0 bases; unmatched junction bases: 1. CDR1 is DFQATT and CDR2 is SNEGSKA in the germline V gene (reference sequence). CDR3 bases: TGCAGTGCTAGCCTAGCGGGAAGCACAGATACGCAGTATTTT. Residues: CSASLAGSTDTQYF.

This clonotype was detected a few times. V gene TRBV20-1 combines with J gene TRBJ2-3; 12 nucleotides line up with TRBD2. Germline CDR1 is DFQATT and CDR2 is SNEGSKA (reference sequence). The CDR3 is made up of 14 amino acids. Unmatched junction bases numbered 1, after V lost 5 bases and J lost 1 base. The CDR3 loop reads CSAGLAGRTDTQYF. In DNA, the CDR3 is TGCAGTGCTGGACTAGCGGGACGCACAGATACGCAGTATTTT.

The chain recombines TRBV5-5 with TRBJ2-1, with a weak D call TRBD2 (6 bases). This CDR3 spans 15 amino acids. Germline-derived CDR1 and CDR2 are SGHKS and YYEKEE (reference sequence). Trimming stripped 0 bases from V and 6 bases from J, with 13 bases between. The CDR3, as DNA: TGTGCCAGCAGCTTGGTGTCCGGGAGCATCAATGAGCAGTTCTTC. Its protein product is CASSLVSGSINEQFF.

This clonotype was observed at least ten times. V usage is TRBV29-1 and J usage is TRBJ2-7; D perhaps matches TRBD2 (5 bases). Germline values: CDR1 SQVTM, CDR2 ANQGSEA. Trimming pared 7 bases from V and 1 base from J, leaving 14 bases between. CDR3 length: 13 amino acids. The CDR3 region is CSARLPSSYEQYF. The CDR3 coding sequence is TGCAGCGCCCGACTACCCTCATCCTACGAGCAGTACTTC.

This clonotype was found many times. The rearrangement links TRBV2 to TRBJ2-7; D remains unclear. CDR3 size: 10 residues. Trimming removed 4 bases from V and 6 bases from J, with 4 bases in between. Germline CDR1 SNHLY, CDR2 FYNNEI. CDR3 in DNA: TGTGCCAGCAGTGCGGGCGAGCAGTACTTC. It is translated as CASSAGEQYF.

This clonotype was seen ten or more times. The rearrangement joins TRBV12-3 or TRBV12-4 to TRBJ2-1; TRBD1 agrees at 8 bases. V lost 6 bases, J lost 5 bases, and 9 bases stayed unmatched. The CDR3 spans 15 residues. CDR3: CASSTGQGPHNEQFF. For the CDR3, the DNA is TGTGCCAGCAGCACAGGACAGGGTCCCCACAATGAGCAGTTCTTC.

The chain couples TRBV21-1 to TRBJ2-7; TRBD1 was called by the table and not checked on the DNA. TRBV21-1 is shown as a pseudogene. The CDR3 runs 14 residues. CDR3 bases: TGTGCCAGCAGCAACCGGGACAGTTACTACGAGCAGTACTTC. Its protein is CASSNRDSYYEQYF.

This clonotype was seen a few times. The chain uses TRBV5-1 and TRBJ2-1; TRBD1 might be the D (7 bases). Per germline, CDR1 SGHRS and CDR2 YFSETQ. This CDR3 region has 15 residues. V gave up 3 bases and J gave up 8 bases, with 18 bases separating them. CDR3 amino acids: CASSSTGPWEDEQFF. Here the CDR3 DNA reads TGCGCCAGCAGCTCGACAGGGCCCTGGGAGGATGAGCAGTTCTTC.